Listed below are T cell receptor beta chains from one sample, sequenced in a study of cytomegalovirus exposure and HLA in healthy donors. Produced via immunoSEQ multiplex PCR; TCRdb's table is partial and in-frame only. The sample yields about 160,000 clones, roughly 91% seen once. Sequencing was performed on PBMCs. The source of these receptors is a man younger than 35 in good health and CMV-seropositive. The CDR3 runs from the conserved cysteine through the conserved F or W. A D gene is named only where the DNA matches it firmly. Size is omitted from some rows. Given values are once, few, many or a class for expanded clones.

>TRBV28|TRBJ1-5|.|.
TGTGCCAGCAGTAACAGGGTTAATAGCAATCAGCCCCAGCATTTT
CASSNRVNSNQPQHF
>TRBV11-2|TRBJ2-5|TRBD1|.
TGTGCCAGCAGCGTAGCCGGACAGGGCTATAGAGAGACCCAGTACTTC
CASSVAGQGYRETQYF
>TRBV9|TRBJ2-1|TRBD2|.
TGTGCCAGCAGCGTAGACAGGACTAGTAGACCCTATGAGCAGTTCTTC
CASSVDRTSRPYEQFF
>TRBV7-8|TRBJ1-1|TRBD1|.
TGTGCCAGCAGCCCATACAGGGGGCGTCAGGACACTGAAGCTTTCTTT
CASSPYRGRQDTEAFF
>TRBV7-6|TRBJ2-7|.|.
TGTGCCAGCAGCTCCGCTGGAGACGAGCAGTACTTC
CASSSAGDEQYF
>TRBV7-9|TRBJ2-3|.|.
TGTGCCAGCAGCCTTCAGGCCGGCACAGATACGCAGTATTTT
CASSLQAGTDTQYF
>TRBV6-4|TRBJ1-1|.|.
TGTGCCAGCAGCGAGAAGATGAACACTGAAGCTTTCTTT
CASSEKMNTEAFF
>TRBV9|TRBJ2-3|TRBD2|.
TGTGCCAGCAGCGTAGGGGAGGCTTTAGCGGGAGGATTTAATACGCAGTATTTT
CASSVGEALAGGFNTQYF
>TRBV11-3|TRBJ2-7|TRBD2|.
TGTGCCAGCAGCGCCCGTTACTCCGGGACTAGCGGGTTAGCGCAGTACTTC
CASSARYSGTSGLAQYF
>TRBV9|TRBJ2-1|TRBD2|once
TGTGCCAGCAGCGCCTATCTAGCGGGAGGGCCGAAGGACAATGAGCAGTTCTTC
CASSAYLAGGPKDNEQFF
>TRBV4-2|TRBJ2-2|TRBD1|.
TGTGCCAGCAGCCAAGGGGGGACAGGGAAGGGCGGGGAGCTGTTTTTT
CASSQGGTGKGGELFF
>TRBV6-1|TRBJ1-1|.|.
TGTGCCAGCTTTATGAACACTGAAGCTTTCTTT
CASFMNTEAFF
>TRBV4-1|TRBJ2-2|TRBD1|.
TGCGCCAGCAGCCAAAACAGGGGAAGGACCGGGGAGCTGTTTTTT
CASSQNRGRTGELFF
>TRBV6-4|TRBJ2-3|.|.
TGTGCCAGCAGTGATTCGTATGTTGGGCCCGGGGATGAAACAGATACGCAGTATTTT
CASSDSYVGPGDETDTQYF
>TRBV28|TRBJ2-7|TRBD2|.
TGTGCCAGCAGTTTATTGGGGCGATGGACTAGCGGGTCCAATAGCTCCTACGAGCAGTACTTC
CASSLLGRWTSGSNSSYEQYF
>TRBV15|TRBJ2-1|TRBD2|once
TGTGCCACCAGCAGAGATTCTGGGGCTAGCGGGATCTACAATGAGCAGTTCTTC
CATSRDSGASGIYNEQFF
>TRBV19|TRBJ1-2|.|.
TGTGCCAGTAGTATCTCGGCAGGCCATTCCTATGGCTACACCTTC
CASSISAGHSYGYTF
>TRBV6-5|TRBJ2-2|.|.
TGTGCCAGCAGATTCCACGGCACCGGGGAGCTGTTTTTT
CASRFHGTGELFF
>TRBV28|TRBJ2-7|TRBD1|.
TGTGCCAGCAGTTTAAAGGGGGCCGAGCAGTACTTC
CASSLKGAEQYF
>TRBV4-1|TRBJ2-7|.|.
TGCGCCAGCAGCGCATGGGTGAGGCATGCCTACGAGCAGTACTTC
CASSAWVRHAYEQYF
>TRBV11-2|TRBJ2-7|.|many
TGTGCCAGCAGGAACAACTACGAGCAGTACTTC
CASRNNYEQYF
>TRBV5-6|TRBJ2-7|.|once
TGTGCCAGCAGCTTGGGGCACTCCTACGAGCAGTACTTC
CASSLGHSYEQYF
>TRBV27|TRBJ1-1|TRBD1|.
TGTGCCAGCAGACCAGGGACAGCCTGGGCTGAAGCTTTCTTT
CASRPGTAWAEAFF
>TRBV11-3|TRBJ2-5|.|.
TGTGCCAGCAGCTTAGGTAGCCCCGGGGAGACCCAGTACTTC
CASSLGSPGETQYF
>TRBV27|TRBJ2-2|.|.
TGTGCCAGCAGTTTTAGCAGGGGCCCCGCCGGGGAGCTGTTTTTT
CASSFSRGPAGELFF
>TRBV5-4|TRBJ2-7|TRBD2|once
TGTGCCAGCAGCTCGGGGGGGGAGGCGTCCTACGAGCAGTACTTC
CASSSGGEASYEQYF
>TRBV9|TRBJ2-1|TRBD2|.
TGTGCCAGCAGCGTAGGAGGGGGACGGATAGCGGGAGACATTGACAATGAGCAGTTCTTC
CASSVGGGRIAGDIDNEQFF
>TRBV29-1|TRBJ2-1|.|.
TGCAGCGCCGGACGGGACTCCCCGAGCAATGAGCAGTTCTTC
CSAGRDSPSNEQFF
>TRBV6-6|TRBJ1-4|.|.
TGTGCCAGCAGCATCAACAGGGACGAAAAACTGTTTTTT
CASSINRDEKLFF
>TRBV11-3|TRBJ2-4|.|.
TGTGCCAGCAGCTTACCGGGGGAAAACATTCAGTACTTC
CASSLPGENIQYF
>TRBV18|TRBJ2-5|TRBD2|.
TGTGCCAGCTCACCGCACAGAGCGGGAACAGAGACCCAGTACTTC
CASSPHRAGTETQYF
>TRBV19|TRBJ1-1|.|.
TGTGCCAGTAGTCCAGACAGGAATATGAACACTGAAGCTTTCTTT
CASSPDRNMNTEAFF
>TRBV7-8|TRBJ2-7|TRBD2|.
TGTGCCAGCAGCTTAGTCCGTAGCGGGAGCTACGAGCAGTACTTC
CASSLVRSGSYEQYF
>TRBV7-9|TRBJ2-7|.|.
TGTGCCAGCAGCTTAATATCGCGGGAGCAGTACTTC
CASSLISREQYF
>TRBV5-6|TRBJ2-7|TRBD1|.
TGTGCCAGCAGCTTAACAGGGGGCTCCCATTCCTACGAGCAGTACTTC
CASSLTGGSHSYEQYF
>TRBV7-9|TRBJ2-7|.|.
TGTGCCAGCAGCTTAGCTGGGGGTGGAGGGGCTAAATCCTACGAGCAGTACTTC
CASSLAGGGGAKSYEQYF
>TRBV6-5|TRBJ2-5|.|.
TGTGCCAGCGCGGGGGCGATACAAGAGACCCAGTACTTC
CASAGAIQETQYF
>TRBV10-1|TRBJ2-2|.|.
TGCGCCAGCAGTAGAGGGACCGGGGAGCTGTTTTTT
CASSRGTGELFF
>TRBV6-1|TRBJ2-7|.|.
TGTGCCAGCCGACCGCTAGCGACCTCCTACGAGCAGTACTTC
CASRPLATSYEQYF
>TRBV6-6|TRBJ2-3|.|.
TGTGCCAGCAGTTACTCTAGAGCGGAGTACACAGATACGCAGTATTTT
CASSYSRAEYTDTQYF
>TRBV2|TRBJ2-3|.|.
TGTGCCAGCAGCTACGATTGGGATACGCAGTATTTT
CASSYDWDTQYF
>TRBV4-2|TRBJ2-5|TRBD2|.
TGTGCCAGCAGCCAAGATCCGGGTAGCGGGAGTCGGGAGACCCAGTACTTC
CASSQDPGSGSRETQYF
>TRBV2|TRBJ2-1|TRBD2|.
TGTGCCAGCAGTAGACTAGCGGGAGGGGACAATGAGCAGTTCTTC
CASSRLAGGDNEQFF
>TRBV5-1|TRBJ2-1|TRBD2|.
TGCGCCAGCAGCTTGGCCGAAACTAGCGGGAGTAGTGAGCAGTTCTTC
CASSLAETSGSSEQFF
>TRBV5-1|TRBJ1-2|.|.
TGCGCCAGCAGCAAAGACAGTACTAACTATGGCTACACCTTC
CASSKDSTNYGYTF
>TRBV10-3|TRBJ2-2|TRBD2|.
TGTGCCATCAGGGGTTCAGCGGGGCAGAACACCGGGGAGCTGTTTTTT
CAIRGSAGQNTGELFF
>TRBV15|TRBJ2-6|TRBD1|few
TGTGCCACCAGCAGGGGACAGGACTCTGGGGCCAACGTCCTGACTTTC
CATSRGQDSGANVLTF
>TRBV4-1|TRBJ2-3|TRBD2|.
TGCGCCAGCAGCCAAGATTGGACTAGTGACTTGAATACGCAGTATTTT
CASSQDWTSDLNTQYF
>TRBV18|TRBJ1-4|.|.
TGTGCCAGCTCACCGACACCAACTAATGAAAAACTGTTTTTT
CASSPTPTNEKLFF
>TRBV2|TRBJ2-3|TRBD2|.
TGTGCCAGCAGTGAACGACTAGCAGGAACAGATACGCAGTATTTT
CASSERLAGTDTQYF
>TRBV6-6|TRBJ2-7|TRBD2|.
TGTGCCGTGGCGGGAGGGCCGGTGGAGCAGTACTTC
CAVAGGPVEQYF
>TRBV15|TRBJ2-1|TRBD2|.
TGTGCCACCAGCAGGAGGGTGGAGGGCGGGAGCGGGTACAATGAGCAGTTCTTC
CATSRRVEGGSGYNEQFF
>TRBV4-1|TRBJ1-5|TRBD1|.
TGCGCCAGCAGCCAAGATACAGGGACAGGCAATCAGCCCCAGCATTTT
CASSQDTGTGNQPQHF